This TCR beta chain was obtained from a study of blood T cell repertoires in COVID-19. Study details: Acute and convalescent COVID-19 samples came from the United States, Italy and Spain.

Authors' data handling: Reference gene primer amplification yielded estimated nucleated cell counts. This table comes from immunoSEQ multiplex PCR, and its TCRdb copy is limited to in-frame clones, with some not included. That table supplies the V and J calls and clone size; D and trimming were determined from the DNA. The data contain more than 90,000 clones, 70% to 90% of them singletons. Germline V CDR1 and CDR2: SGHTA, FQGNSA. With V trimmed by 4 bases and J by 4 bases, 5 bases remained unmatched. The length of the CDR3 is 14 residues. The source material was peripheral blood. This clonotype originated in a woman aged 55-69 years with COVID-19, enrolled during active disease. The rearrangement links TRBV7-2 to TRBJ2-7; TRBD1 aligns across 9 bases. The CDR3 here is CASSSPGQGYEQYF. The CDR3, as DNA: TGTGCCAGCAGCTCACCGGGACAGGGTTACGAGCAGTACTTC.